What follows are 7 T cell receptor beta chains derived from one specimen sequenced in a study of T cells after yellow fever vaccination. TCRdb ran MiXCR on the 5' RACE reads and lists one entry per CDR3 protein. Seen here are 200,000 or so distinct CDR3 sequences, roughly 6.3% observed once, and the top ten hold approximately 1.1%. Sequencing used CD4+ T cells sorted from PBMCs, obtained on the day of the yellow fever booster vaccination. Receptor source: a young man who received the YFV17D yellow fever vaccine.

The rearrangement uses TRBV7-2 and TRBJ2-7; TRBD1 aligns across 7 bases. V was clipped by 5 bases and J by 0 bases; unmatched bases: 7. The CDR3 runs 15 residues. Germline CDR1 is SGHTA and CDR2 is FQGNSA. The CDR3 loop is CASSGPRDSSYEQYF. For the CDR3, the DNA is TGTGCCAGCAGCGGGCCCCGGGACAGCTCCTACGAGCAGTACTTC.

This clonotype was counted at least ten times. V is TRBV7-9 and J is TRBJ1-1, with TRBD1 matching 9 bases. Germline V gene lookup returns CDR1 SEHNR and CDR2 FQNEAQ (reference sequence). CDR3 length equals 14 residues. Trimming took 6 bases from V and 8 from J; bases not matched to a gene: 10. The CDR3 coding sequence is TGTGCCAGCAGTTACGACAGGGGGAGGAACGAAGCTTTCTTT. Translated: CASSYDRGRNEAFF.

This clonotype occurred a few times. The rearrangement links TRBV6-1 to TRBJ1-5; the D is unclear. The CDR3 covers 15 residues. V lost 7 bases to trimming and J lost 2 bases, with 15 bases between them. Germline loops: CDR1 MNHNS, CDR2 SASEGT. CDR3 amino acids: CASTPGVIGNQPQHF. CDR3 coding DNA: TGTGCCAGCACTCCCGGGGTGATAGGCAATCAGCCCCAGCATTTT.

This clonotype was seen repeatedly, ten times or more. The chain recombines TRBV5-1 with TRBJ2-7; TRBD1 is a possible D gene (5 bases). Germline CDR1 SGHRS, CDR2 YFSETQ. The CDR3 totals 13 residues. Trimming cost V 3 bases and J 3 bases, with 10 bases left between them. CDR3 DNA: TGCGCCAGCAGCTCTTCCGACAGCTACGAGCAGTACTTC. Protein: CASSSSDSYEQYF.

This clonotype was seen a few times. The chain employs TRBV29-1 and TRBJ2-7; the match to TRBD1 covers 7 bases. J lost 6 bases, V lost 8 bases, and 16 bases had no gene match. The V gene's germline CDR1 is SQVTM and CDR2 ANQGSEA. The CDR3 extends over 14 amino acids. The CDR3 nucleotides read TGCAGCCACCCCCGAAACAGGGGCGGCCGCGAGCAGTACTTC. Protein sequence: CSHPRNRGGREQYF.

This clonotype was counted ten times or more. The gene calls are TRBV29-1 and TRBJ2-4; 7 bases fit TRBD2. From germline, CDR1 is SQVTM and CDR2 ANQGSEA. The CDR3 consists of 11 residues. Losses at the gene ends were 3 bases for V and 8 bases for J; bases not matched to a gene: 1. The CDR3 coding sequence is TGCAGCGTTGAGGGGAGGGACATTCAGTACTTC. This codes for CSVEGRDIQYF.

This clonotype was detected ten times or more. The genes are TRBV9 and TRBJ2-7; 9 nucleotides match TRBD2. The trim removed 0 bases at V and 7 bases at J, leaving 14 bases unmatched. This CDR3 is built from 17 residues. From germline, CDR1 is SGDLS and CDR2 YYNGEE. CDR3 coding DNA: TGTGCCAGCAGCGTAGGGCCCCGACTAGCGGCCCCCGTAGAGCAGTACTTC. Its translation: CASSVGPRLAAPVEQYF.